The 2 T cell receptor beta chains below were found in one sample sequenced in a study of spatial heterogeneity in lung cancer. This sample's time point: sample taken at primary tumor resection. These receptors are not linked to any known antigen. Study-wide points: Counts of expanded alpha and beta TCRs within tumors tracked the tumor nonsynonymous mutation count.

MiXCR was run by TCRdb on the 5' RACE reads, yielding one entry per CDR3 protein. The sample includes about 800 distinct CDR3 sequences, about 35% of them seen just once. Source: lung tumor tissue, taken at surgery. Receptor source: a male donor with early-stage non-small cell lung cancer.

This clonotype is labeled large. The chain couples TRBV7-8 to TRBJ2-1; D might be TRBD2 (6 bases). The germline V gene encodes CDR1 SGHVS and CDR2 FQNEAQ. The CDR3 contains 15 residues. Deletions cut 6 bases from V and 8 bases from J, with 20 bases between. Written as DNA, the CDR3 is TGTGCCAGCAGGGTTCGGGCGGGATCCTGGGATGAGCAGTTCTTC. Protein sequence: CASRVRAGSWDEQFF.

This chain's CDR3 is CASRGRGEYEQYF. Here the CDR3 DNA reads TGTGCCAGCAGAGGAAGGGGGGAATACGAGCAGTACTTC. The chain has TRBV3-1 and TRBJ2-7; D may match TRBD1 or TRBD2 (6 bases each). Germline CDR1 reads LGHDT; CDR2 reads YNNKEL (reference sequence). This CDR3 is 13 amino acids long. V lost 6 bases and J lost 4, with 13 bases in between.